The 21 T cell receptor beta chains below come from one sample, sequenced in a study of OX40 agonist ivuxolimab in advanced cancers. Assay used: immunoSEQ multiplex PCR; TCRdb lists only in-frame clones, some missing. The sample has some 64,000 clones, 82% seen once. The input for sequencing was CD4+ or CD8+ T cells sorted from blood, taken in a trial of the OX40 agonist ivuxolimab. The receptors were sampled from an adult with an advanced solid tumor such as melanoma, head and neck, liver or kidney cancer.

The chain employs TRBV6-5 and TRBJ1-2; D is undetermined. Looked up from germline, CDR1 is MNHEY and CDR2 is SVGAGI. The CDR3 has 12 residues. Deletions cut 8 bases from V and 1 base from J, with 8 bases between. CDR3 nucleotide sequence: TGTGCCAGCGCTCGTAGTAACTATGGCTACACCTTC. Encoded protein: CASARSNYGYTF.

This chain uses TRBV5-4 with TRBJ2-7; D perhaps matches TRBD2 (5 bases). Germline V CDR1 and CDR2: SGHNT, YYREEE (reference sequence). V lost 4 bases, J lost 4 bases, and 18 bases lay in between. This CDR3 is 15 amino acids long. The CDR3: CASSPRVGELYEQYF. In DNA, the CDR3 is TGTGCCAGCAGCCCGAGGGTTGGCGAACTATACGAGCAGTACTTC.

The genes are TRBV7-2 and TRBJ2-5; TRBD1 is a possible D gene (6 bases). CDR3 length: 12 amino acids. V was trimmed by 4 bases and J by 9 bases, leaving 12 bases between them. The germline CDR1 and CDR2 sequences are SGHTA and FQGNSA. The CDR3 nucleotides are TGTGCCAGCAGCTCCAGGGGTGGACCCCAGTACTTC. Translated: CASSSRGGPQYF.

The chain employs TRBV7-2 and TRBJ2-7; D is unclear. From germline, CDR1 is SGHTA and CDR2 FQGNSA. The CDR3 sequence is 15 residues long. V was cut by 1 base and J by 0 bases, with 10 bases left in between. The CDR3 here is CASSLDSLSSYEQYF. The CDR3 DNA sequence: TGTGCCAGCAGCTTAGACAGCCTGAGCTCCTACGAGCAGTACTTC.

The rearrangement joins TRBV5-5 to TRBJ2-5, with D maybe TRBD1 (5 bases). V dropped 6 bases and J dropped 2 bases, with 17 bases sitting between them. Germline values: CDR1 SGHKS, CDR2 YYEKEE (reference sequence). The CDR3 runs 15 residues. CDR3: CASILGPLGQETQYF. The CDR3 coding sequence is TGTGCCAGCATCCTGGGGCCCCTGGGACAAGAGACCCAGTACTTC.

This clone is a singleton in its sample. The chain joins TRBV7-2 to TRBJ1-2; D not resolved. Trimming cost V 0 bases and J 7 bases, with 9 bases left between them. The V gene's germline CDR1 is SGHTA and CDR2 FQGNSA. This CDR3 comprises 13 residues. In nucleotides, the CDR3 is TGTGCCAGCAGCTTAGCGAGGGATAGTGGCTACACCTTC. Translating it yields CASSLARDSGYTF.

The sample holds a few counts of this clone. The V call is TRBV13, the J call TRBJ2-1; TRBD2 matches at 13 bases. From germline, CDR1 is PRHDT and CDR2 FYEKMQ (reference sequence). The trim removed 6 bases at V and 8 bases at J, leaving 4 bases unmatched. This CDR3 has 14 residues. The CDR3 sequence is CASRRTSGSDEQFF. CDR3 DNA: TGTGCCAGCAGACGGACTAGCGGGAGCGATGAGCAGTTCTTC.

To note about this clone: Distinct nucleotide sequences in the sample also encode this CDR3. This rearrangement joins TRBV27 to TRBJ2-5; D not certain. The length of the CDR3 is 12 residues. With 5 bases removed from V and 5 bases from J, the gap between germline ends came to 9 bases. Germline V CDR1 and CDR2: MNHEY, SMNVEV (reference sequence). CDR3 DNA: TGTGCCAGCAGTCGATCCGGGGAGACCCAGTACTTC. Its protein is CASSRSGETQYF.

The chain uses TRBV5-1 and TRBJ1-3; TRBD1 is a possible D gene (5 bases). Germline V gives CDR1 SGHRS, CDR2 YFSETQ. CDR3 length equals 16 residues. Trimming stripped 4 bases from V and 0 bases from J, with 14 bases between. DNA for the CDR3: TGCGCCAGCAGCACAACAGGAGCCAGCTCTGGAAACACCATATATTTT. Its protein product is CASSTTGASSGNTIYF.

The rearrangement links TRBV20-1 to TRBJ2-3; D gene ambiguous. The CDR3 contains 10 residues. Trimming stripped 8 bases from V and 4 bases from J, with 7 bases between. Per the germline V gene, CDR1 is DFQATT and CDR2 is SNEGSKA (reference sequence). The CDR3 region has the DNA TGCAGTCCCCTCTCAGATACGCAGTATTTT. It translates to CSPLSDTQYF.

This rearrangement joins TRBV13 to TRBJ2-3; 8 bases match TRBD1. This CDR3 spans 14 amino acids. Germline V gene sequence: CDR1 PRHDT, CDR2 FYEKMQ (reference sequence). J was trimmed by 4 bases and V by 2 bases; bases with no gene match: 2. This chain's CDR3 is CASSLKTGADTQYF. In nucleotides, the CDR3 is TGTGCCAGCAGCTTAAAGACAGGGGCAGATACGCAGTATTTT.

The chain carries TRBV11-3 and TRBJ2-5, with D perhaps matching TRBD1 or TRBD2 (5 bases each). The CDR3 has 14 residues. Trimming pared 1 base from V and 2 bases from J, leaving 8 bases between. CDR1 and CDR2 from the germline V gene are SGHNT and YENEEA. The CDR3: CASSLGGTQETQYF. For the CDR3, the DNA is TGTGCCAGCAGCTTAGGGGGGACGCAAGAGACCCAGTACTTC.

V and J are TRBV5-1 and TRBJ2-3; 8 nucleotides match TRBD2. The V segment lost 5 bases and the J segment 3 bases; nucleotides outside the gene matches: 8. This CDR3 is 15 amino acids long. Germline lookup yields CDR1 SGHRS and CDR2 YFSETQ. CDR3 region: CASSGTSGSTDTQYF. The CDR3 DNA reads TGCGCCAGCAGTGGAACCAGCGGGAGTACAGATACGCAGTATTTT.

The V gene is TRBV5-4, the J gene TRBJ2-5, with 10 bases that match TRBD2. Per germline, CDR1 SGHNT and CDR2 YYREEE (reference sequence). The CDR3 length is 16 residues. The junction had 9 bases not matched to a gene; V was cut back by 4 bases and J by 3 bases. CDR3: CASSPGTSAQKETQYF. CDR3 nucleotides: TGTGCCAGCAGCCCGGGGACTAGCGCACAAAAAGAGACCCAGTACTTC.

V usage is TRBV7-2 and J usage is TRBJ2-3; D uncertain. The germline V gene encodes CDR1 SGHTA and CDR2 FQGNSA. This CDR3 has 12 amino acids. Trimming shortened V by 3 bases and J by 8 bases, and 9 bases separated the two germline ends. The CDR3 coding sequence is TGTGCCAGCAGCTTGGGGTCGGGTACGCAGTATTTT. Translated, it gives CASSLGSGTQYF.

This clone was recorded a few times. The CDR3 is CASSPIPLLGKTETQYF. For the CDR3, the DNA is TGTGCCAGCTCACCGATTCCCCTACTCGGGAAGACGGAGACCCAGTACTTC. The chain uses TRBV18 and TRBJ2-5; D may be TRBD2 (5 bases). The CDR3 extends over 17 amino acids. V was trimmed by 3 bases and J by 5 bases, leaving 22 bases between them. Germline values: CDR1 KGHSH, CDR2 LQKENI.

The V and J genes are TRBV7-8 and TRBJ1-1, with D uncertain. The V end was cut by 5 bases, the J end by 2 bases, with 18 bases between. Germline V gene data show CDR1 as SGHVS and CDR2 as FQNEAQ. The CDR3 is made up of 16 amino acids. DNA for the CDR3: TGTGCCAGCAGCCCCCCCCGAGACAACTCAAACACTGAAGCTTTCTTT. This codes for CASSPPRDNSNTEAFF.

Here the CDR3 reads CASSQELVWSNNEQFF. CDR3 coding DNA: TGTGCCAGCAGCCAAGAACTGGTCTGGTCGAACAATGAGCAGTTCTTC. The V call is TRBV4-2, the J call TRBJ2-1; D not certain. Germline V gene lookup returns CDR1 LGHNA and CDR2 YNFKEQ. Trimming stripped 0 bases from V and 5 bases from J, with 14 bases between. The CDR3 runs to 16 residues.

V gene TRBV5-4 combines with J gene TRBJ1-4; TRBD1 matches at 8 bases. The germline V gene has CDR1 SGHNT and CDR2 YYREEE (reference sequence). CDR3 length: 14 residues. V lost 1 base to trimming and J lost 8 bases; unmatched junction nucleotides: 4. The CDR3 DNA reads as TGTGCCAGCAGCTTGATTGGACAGGGCGAAAAACTGTTTTTT. It encodes CASSLIGQGEKLFF.

V usage is TRBV10-3 and J usage is TRBJ2-5, with D unclear. This CDR3 has 12 amino acids. With 4 bases removed from V and 3 bases from J, the gap between germline ends came to 6 bases. The V gene's germline CDR1 is ENHRY and CDR2 SYGVKD. For the CDR3, the DNA is TGTGCCATCAGTGGCCTCGAAGAGACCCAGTACTTC. Residues: CAISGLEETQYF.

The chain couples TRBV6-1 to TRBJ2-3; 8 positions match TRBD2. The ends lost 5 bases at V and 8 bases at J; junction bases unmatched: 9. The germline CDR1 and CDR2 sequences are MNHNS and SASEGT. This CDR3 is 14 amino acids long. CDR3 loop: CASSISGSGGTQYF. The CDR3 DNA reads TGTGCCAGCAGTATAAGCGGGAGTGGGGGTACGCAGTATTTT.